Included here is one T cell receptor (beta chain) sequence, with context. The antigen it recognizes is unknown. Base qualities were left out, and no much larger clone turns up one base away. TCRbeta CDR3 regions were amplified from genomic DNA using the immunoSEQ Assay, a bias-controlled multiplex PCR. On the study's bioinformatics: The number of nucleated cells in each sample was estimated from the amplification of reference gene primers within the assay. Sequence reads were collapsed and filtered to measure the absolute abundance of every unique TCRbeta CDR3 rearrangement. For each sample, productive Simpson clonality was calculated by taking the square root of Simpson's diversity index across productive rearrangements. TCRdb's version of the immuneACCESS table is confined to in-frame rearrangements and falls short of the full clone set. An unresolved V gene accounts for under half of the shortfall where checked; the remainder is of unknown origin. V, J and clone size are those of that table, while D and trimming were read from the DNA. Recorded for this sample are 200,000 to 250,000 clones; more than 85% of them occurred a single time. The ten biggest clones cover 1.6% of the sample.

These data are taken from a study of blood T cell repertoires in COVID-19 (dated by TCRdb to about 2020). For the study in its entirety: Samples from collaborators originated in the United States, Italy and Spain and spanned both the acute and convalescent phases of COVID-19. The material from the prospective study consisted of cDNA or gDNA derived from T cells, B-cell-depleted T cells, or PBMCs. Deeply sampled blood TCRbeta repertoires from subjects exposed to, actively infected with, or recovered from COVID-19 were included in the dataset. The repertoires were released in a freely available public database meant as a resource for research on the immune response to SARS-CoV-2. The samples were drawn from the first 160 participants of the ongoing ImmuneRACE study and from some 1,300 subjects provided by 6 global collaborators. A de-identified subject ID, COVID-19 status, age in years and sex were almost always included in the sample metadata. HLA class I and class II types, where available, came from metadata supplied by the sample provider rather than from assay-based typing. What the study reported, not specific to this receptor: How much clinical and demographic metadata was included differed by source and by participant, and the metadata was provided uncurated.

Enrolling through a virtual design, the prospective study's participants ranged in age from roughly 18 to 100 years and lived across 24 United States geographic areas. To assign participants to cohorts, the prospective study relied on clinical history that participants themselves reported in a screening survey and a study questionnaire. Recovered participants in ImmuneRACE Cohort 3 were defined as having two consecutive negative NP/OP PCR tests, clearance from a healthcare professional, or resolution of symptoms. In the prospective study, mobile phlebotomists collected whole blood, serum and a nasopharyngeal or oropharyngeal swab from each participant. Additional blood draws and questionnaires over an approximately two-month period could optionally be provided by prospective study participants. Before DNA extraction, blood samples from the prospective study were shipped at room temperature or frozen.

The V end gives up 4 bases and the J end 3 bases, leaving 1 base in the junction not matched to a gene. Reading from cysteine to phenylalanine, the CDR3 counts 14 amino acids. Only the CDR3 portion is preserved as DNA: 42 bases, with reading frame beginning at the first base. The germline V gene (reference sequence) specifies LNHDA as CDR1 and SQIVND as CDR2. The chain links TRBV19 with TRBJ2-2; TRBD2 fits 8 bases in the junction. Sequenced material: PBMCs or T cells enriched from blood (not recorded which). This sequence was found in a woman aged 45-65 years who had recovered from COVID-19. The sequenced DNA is TGTGCCAGTAGTAGGCGGGAGGACACCGGGGAGCTGTTTTTT. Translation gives CASSRREDTGELFF.